The entry that follows covers one TCR beta chain sequence. Other DNA sequences from this sample encode an identical CDR3 as well. The record originates from a study of blood T cell repertoires in COVID-19. CDR3 length equals 13 residues. After removal of 5 bases from V and 1 base from J, the junction contained 0 bases not matched to a gene. The germline CDR1 and CDR2 sequences are LNHDA and SQIVND (reference sequence). The protocol was immunoSEQ multiplex PCR, while the TCRdb copy is restricted to in-frame clones and leaves out a portion. The sample has approximately 110,000 clones; about 87% are singletons.

V usage is TRBV19 and J usage is TRBJ1-1; TRBD1 agrees at 8 bases. The source is a woman aged 50 to 60 with acute or convalescent COVID-19. The sequenced sample consisted of peripheral blood. The CDR3 bases are TGTGCCAGTAGTGGACAGGGGAACACTGAAGCTTTCTTT. Encoded protein: CASSGQGNTEAFF.